The source of this T cell receptor beta chain is a study of OX40 agonist ivuxolimab in advanced cancers. Overall study context: Patient treatment consisted of intravenous ivuxolimab administration every 2 weeks at 0.01 to 10 mg/kg. Patients with hepatocellular carcinoma, melanoma, renal cell or head and neck cancer made up the dose-escalation patients. Averaging roughly 60 years in age, with a range of roughly 20 to 90, the cohort was around 87% male. Study-wide results and caveats: Blood T cells, both CD4+ and CD8+, expanded clonally by week 6 at 0.1 to 3.0 mg/kg.

The repertoire was sequenced with immunoSEQ multiplex PCR; TCRdb's copy has only in-frame clones and lacks some. The repertoire holds about 98,000 clones, more than 85% seen once, with over 0.2% in the top ten. The CDR3 is 14 amino acids. The V gene's germline CDR1 is MDHEN and CDR2 SYDVKM. After removal of 5 bases from V and 3 bases from J, the junction contained 6 bases not matched to a gene. Comments on this clone: Antigen unknown.

The input for sequencing was CD4+ or CD8+ T cells sorted from blood, taken in a trial of the OX40 agonist ivuxolimab. The TCR was taken from an adult with an advanced solid tumor such as melanoma, head and neck, liver or kidney cancer. This chain uses TRBV28 with TRBJ1-2, with 7 nucleotides matching TRBD1. The chain's CDR3 is CASSTTGTDYGYTF. The CDR3 bases are TGTGCCAGCAGTACCACAGGGACAGACTATGGCTACACCTTC.